These 9 T cell receptor beta chains were all obtained from the same sample, sequenced in a study of metastatic and nonmetastatic thyroid tumors. TCRdb reanalyzed the PCR reads with MiXCR. The sample has approximately 30,000 clones; roughly a quarter are singletons. Patients underwent thyroid surgery, and none had received any treatment before it. The specimen sequenced was blood. The receptors originated from a female donor with papillary thyroid cancer or a benign thyroid nodule (not recorded which). Some clones in this sample may be carry-over from other donors' samples.

V is TRBV11-1 and J is TRBJ2-1, with D uncertain. Looked up from germline, CDR1 is SGHAT and CDR2 is FQDESV (reference sequence). The CDR3 sequence is 15 residues long. V dropped 2 bases and J dropped 8 bases, with 16 bases sitting between them. For the CDR3, the DNA is TGTGCCAGCAGCTTAACCATAGCCCGAAGGGATGAGCAGTTCTTC. Translated, it gives CASSLTIARRDEQFF.

The J gene is TRBJ2-2, the V gene TRBV28, with 8 positions matching TRBD1. The CDR3 has 15 residues. Per germline, CDR1 MDHEN and CDR2 SYDVKM. J was trimmed by 10 bases and V by 3 bases; bases with no gene match: 10. In DNA, the CDR3 is TGTGCCAGCAGTTTTAGGGCAGGGGGCTCCGTGGAGCTGTTTTTT. This sequence encodes CASSFRAGGSVELFF.

The chain joins TRBV27 to TRBJ1-1; D is possibly TRBD1 (6 bases). The CDR3 is made up of 16 amino acids. V was trimmed by 0 bases and J by 4 bases, leaving 15 bases between them. CDR1 is MNHEY, CDR2 SMNVEV, per germline (reference sequence). The CDR3 loop reads CASSLSVGGRGTEAFF. For the CDR3, the DNA is TGTGCCAGCAGTTTATCCGTCGGGGGGCGCGGCACTGAAGCTTTCTTT.

In its sample, this clone was seen many times. The rearrangement links TRBV7-3 to TRBJ1-1; D call uncertain. The germline V gene encodes CDR1 SGHTA and CDR2 FQGTGA. The CDR3 covers 14 residues. V lost 0 bases to trimming and J lost 1 base, with 6 bases between them. The CDR3 nucleotides are TGTGCCAGCAGCTTAACTCCGGGGAACACTGAAGCTTTCTTT. It is translated as CASSLTPGNTEAFF.

This clone was seen many times. The chain carries TRBV29-1 and TRBJ1-2; TRBD1 matches 8 bases. V gave up 4 bases and J gave up 7 bases; unmatched junction bases: 8. Germline CDR1 is SQVTM and CDR2 is ANQGSEA. The CDR3 totals 13 residues. For the CDR3, the DNA is TGCAGCGTTGTAGGTCAGGGGGCGGGTGGCTACACCTTC. Protein sequence: CSVVGQGAGGYTF.

This clone was counted ten times or more. The chain is built from TRBV28 and TRBJ1-4; 11 nucleotides align to TRBD1. The V and J ends lost 7 bases and 7 bases, in that order; junction bases with no gene match: 8. The CDR3 extends over 15 amino acids. The germline V gene encodes CDR1 MDHEN and CDR2 SYDVKM. The CDR3: CASISGQGAGEKLFF. Written as DNA, the CDR3 is TGTGCCAGCATCTCCGGACAGGGGGCGGGTGAAAAACTGTTTTTT.

Ten or more counts support this clone. The chain couples TRBV5-4 to TRBJ1-3; 8 nucleotides match TRBD1. Losses at the gene ends were 4 bases for V and 2 bases for J; bases not matched to a gene: 2. CDR3 length: 14 amino acids. Germline CDR1 SGHNT, CDR2 YYREEE (reference sequence). The CDR3 is CASSVRGPGNTIYF. DNA of the CDR3: TGTGCCAGCAGCGTCAGGGGGCCTGGAAACACCATATATTTT.

About this clone itself: The CDR3 end shows no conserved phenylalanine or tryptophan, and so a read error is likely. The DNA is omitted, as the CDR3 cannot be located on it reliably, and the CDR3 follows TCRdb's listing. The J gene is TRBJ1-5, the V gene TRBV28. The CDR3 is 15 residues long, ends included. Per the germline V gene, CDR1 is MDHEN and CDR2 is SYDVKM. The CDR3 region is CASLGGGYSSQHQQL.

This clone was picked up many times. This chain connects TRBV18 to TRBJ1-5; TRBD1 might be the D (5 bases). Trimming removed 3 bases from V and 5 bases from J, with 8 bases in between. CDR3 length equals 13 residues. In germline, CDR1 is KGHSH, CDR2 LQKENI. The CDR3 DNA reads as TGTGCCAGCTCACCGGACATTGATCAGCCCCAGCATTTT. The encoded protein is CASSPDIDQPQHF. Filled out from reference TRBV18 and TRBJ1-5, the complete variable domain reads NAGVMQNPRHLVRRRGQEARLRCSPMKGHSHVYWYRQLPEEGLKFMVYLQKENIIDESGMPKERFSAEFPKEGPSILRIQQVVRGDSAAYFCASSPDIDQPQHFGDGTRLSIL.